This is a list of T cell receptor beta chains from one sample in a study of T cell responses to AZD1222 COVID-19 vaccine. Some clones are missing from TCRdb's copy, which holds only in-frame ones; the method was immunoSEQ multiplex PCR. The sample has fewer than 200,000 clones; roughly 92% are singletons. The sequencing here drew on peripheral blood, taken 28 days after the second AZD1222 dose. Receptor source: an adult who received the AZD1222 COVID-19 vaccine. Each CDR3 is given with its conserved first and last residue. The D gene is left open where the match is weak. The size of a clone is reported for some rows only, either as once, few or many, or as a class for expanded clones.

>TRBJ2-3|TRBV7-6|TRBD2|once
CASSRGTSADTQYF
TGTGCCAGCAGCAGGGGGACTAGTGCAGATACGCAGTATTTT
>TRBJ1-1|TRBV7-2|.|.
CASTPHRFNTEAFF
TGTGCCAGCACCCCTCACAGGTTTAACACTGAAGCTTTCTTT
>TRBJ1-1|TRBV20-1|.|.
CSASQGPDGAFF
TGCAGTGCTAGTCAAGGGCCGGATGGTGCTTTCTTT
>TRBJ2-7|TRBV5-5|.|.
CASSLVWGSYEQYF
TGTGCCAGCAGCTTGGTGTGGGGCTCCTACGAGCAGTACTTC
>TRBJ2-7|TRBV18|.|.
CASSPPAGNSYEQYF
TGTGCCAGCTCACCTCCGGCAGGGAACTCCTACGAGCAGTACTTC
>TRBJ2-7|TRBV11-2|.|.
CASSSDRYGTYEQYF
TGTGCCAGCAGTTCCGACAGGTATGGGACCTACGAGCAGTACTTC
>TRBJ1-5|TRBV5-1|.|.
CASSFGGNQPQHF
TGCGCCAGCAGCTTTGGCGGTAATCAGCCCCAGCATTTT
>TRBJ2-2|TRBV3-1/TRBV3-2|TRBD2|.
CASSPQRTSGSSLSGELFF
TGTGCCAGCAGCCCCCAACGGACTAGCGGGAGTAGTCTCTCCGGGGAGCTGTTTTTT
>TRBJ2-5|TRBV4-3|TRBD1|.
CASSPTGIRQETQYF
TGCGCCAGCAGCCCGACAGGGATTCGACAAGAGACCCAGTACTTC
>TRBJ1-1|TRBV4-3|.|.
CASSLRRQGSEAFF
TGCGCCAGCAGCCTACGGCGCCAGGGGTCTGAAGCTTTCTTT
>TRBJ1-6|TRBV2|TRBD1|.
CASRESGTGGSPLHF
TGTGCCAGCAGAGAGTCCGGGACAGGGGGTTCACCCCTCCACTTT
>TRBJ2-1|TRBV18|TRBD2|.
CASSPPLSGGPLALYNEQFF
TGTGCCAGCTCACCACCTCTTTCGGGAGGTCCTCTCGCTCTCTACAATGAGCAGTTCTTC
>TRBJ2-1|TRBV30|.|.
CAWSPKYEQFF
TGTGCCTGGAGTCCCAAGTATGAGCAGTTCTTC
>TRBJ1-2|TRBV28|.|.
CATTRGITNYGYTF
TGTGCCACTACGCGGGGGATAACCAACTATGGCTACACCTTC
>TRBJ1-6|TRBV4-3|TRBD1|.
CASSQAKDRVNSPLHF
TGCGCCAGCAGCCAAGCTAAGGACAGGGTGAATTCACCCCTCCACTTT
>TRBJ1-1|TRBV10-3|.|.
CAISAPTSTEAFF
TGTGCCATCAGTGCCCCTACGAGCACTGAAGCTTTCTTT
>TRBJ1-1|TRBV6-5|.|.
CATTAGQKREAFF
TGTGCCACTACAGCGGGACAAAAAAGGGAAGCTTTCTTT
>TRBJ2-3|TRBV5-1|TRBD1|.
CASSLQGARADTQYF
TGCGCCAGCAGCTTACAGGGGGCGCGGGCAGATACGCAGTATTTT
>TRBJ2-1|TRBV19|.|.
CASTPRPDLRNEQFF
TGTGCCAGTACCCCGAGGCCCGACCTGAGAAATGAGCAGTTCTTC
>TRBJ1-4|TRBV5-5|.|.
CASSRSGAYTTNEKLFF
TGTGCCAGCAGTCGGAGTGGGGCATATACAACTAATGAAAAACTGTTTTTT
>TRBJ1-2|TRBV18|TRBD1|.
CASSPRDRGYGYTF
TGTGCCAGCTCACCGCGGGACAGGGGATATGGCTACACCTTC
>TRBJ2-1|TRBV11-3|.|.
CASSFEGEQFF
TGTGCCAGCAGCTTCGAGGGGGAGCAGTTCTTC
>TRBJ2-1|TRBV7-8|.|.
CASSRDGGVGYNEQFF
TGTGCCAGCAGCCGAGACGGGGGAGTAGGTTACAATGAGCAGTTCTTC
>TRBJ1-2|TRBV23-1|.|.
CASRQRYNYGYTF
TGCGCCAGCCGGCAGAGGTATAACTATGGCTACACCTTC
>TRBJ2-7|TRBV15|.|.
CATSWIRDRTYEQYF
TGTGCCACCAGCTGGATTCGGGACCGCACCTACGAGCAGTACTTC
>TRBJ2-5|TRBV3-1/TRBV3-2|TRBD2|.
CASSSRTSVLETQYF
TGTGCCAGCAGCTCCCGGACTAGCGTACTAGAGACCCAGTACTTC
>TRBJ2-3|TRBV9|.|.
CASSVVGVTADTQYF
TGTGCCAGCAGCGTAGTAGGGGTTACGGCAGATACGCAGTATTTT
>TRBJ1-1|TRBV27|.|.
CASSSLGRSEAFF
TGTGCCAGCAGTTCTCTCGGCCGTAGTGAAGCTTTCTTT
>TRBJ1-5|TRBV9|.|once
CASSVGPAGNQPQHF
TGTGCCAGCAGCGTAGGCCCCGCGGGGAATCAGCCCCAGCATTTT
>TRBJ1-2|TRBV4-2|.|.
CASSQGSGGDYGYTF
TGTGCCAGCAGCCAAGGATCTGGAGGGGACTATGGCTACACCTTC
>TRBJ2-5|TRBV2|.|.
CASNEGGGTQYF
TGTGCCAGCAATGAGGGAGGGGGGACCCAGTACTTC
>TRBJ1-4|TRBV4-3|TRBD1|.
CASSQVTGAVEKLFF
TGCGCCAGCAGCCAAGTGACAGGGGCCGTCGAAAAACTGTTTTTT
>TRBJ1-2|TRBV11-2|.|once
CASSLDFEVGGYTF
TGTGCCAGCAGCTTAGATTTTGAGGTCGGGGGCTACACCTTC
>TRBJ1-2|TRBV18|.|.
CASSPGTHGYTF
TGTGCCAGCTCACCAGGTACCCATGGCTACACCTTC
>TRBJ2-1|TRBV11-2|TRBD1|.
CASSLDITTGNRFF
TGTGCCAGCAGCTTAGATATTACGACAGGGAATCGGTTCTTC
>TRBJ1-5|TRBV7-2|.|once
CASSLTWGAQPQHF
TGTGCCAGCAGCTTAACTTGGGGGGCTCAGCCCCAGCATTTT
>TRBJ2-5|TRBV7-8|TRBD1|few
CASSSGQGYDQETQYF
TGTGCCAGCAGTAGCGGACAGGGCTACGATCAAGAGACCCAGTACTTC
>TRBJ2-3|TRBV7-2|.|.
CASSSQLTQYF
TGTGCCAGCAGCTCTCAGTTGACGCAGTATTTT
>TRBJ2-1|TRBV3-1/TRBV3-2|.|.
CASSQFGTANNEQFF
TGTGCCAGCAGCCAATTCGGAACGGCTAACAATGAGCAGTTCTTC
>TRBJ1-2|TRBV5-1|.|.
CASSPGGAGVDGGYTF
TGCGCCAGCAGCCCTGGCGGGGCAGGGGTGGATGGTGGCTACACCTTC
>TRBJ1-6|TRBV4-3|.|.
CASSQGKAYYNSPLHF
TGCGCCAGCAGCCAGGGAAAGGCTTACTATAATTCACCCCTCCACTTT
>TRBJ1-1|TRBV2|TRBD1|.
CASRDTGVNTEAFF
TGTGCCAGCAGGGATACAGGGGTGAACACTGAAGCTTTCTTT
>TRBJ1-5|TRBV12-3/TRBV12-4|.|.
CASSMGGNQPQHF
TGTGCCAGCTCAATGGGCGGCAATCAGCCCCAGCATTTT
>TRBJ1-1|TRBV18|TRBD1|.
CASSPVDDLKGGGAVFGAFF
TGTGCCAGCTCACCGGTGGACGATTTAAAGGGAGGGGGCGCGGTTTTTGGCGCTTTCTTT
>TRBJ1-1|TRBV19|.|.
CASSIDRWWGRYQAFF
TGTGCCAGTAGTATAGATCGTTGGTGGGGAAGATATCAAGCTTTCTTT
>TRBJ2-1|TRBV6-6|TRBD1|.
CASSYEGQGSNEQFF
TGTGCCAGCAGTTACGAGGGACAGGGTAGTAATGAGCAGTTCTTC
>TRBJ1-2|TRBV25-1|TRBD1|.
CASSGDRQGALGYTF
TGTGCCAGCAGTGGAGATCGACAGGGGGCGCTTGGCTACACCTTC
>TRBJ2-5|TRBV12-3/TRBV12-4|.|.
CASSLEGRETQYF
TGTGCCAGCAGTTTAGAGGGGCGGGAGACCCAGTACTTC
>TRBJ2-1|TRBV9|.|.
CASSVVGSAREQFF
TGTGCCAGCAGCGTAGTTGGGAGCGCCAGGGAGCAGTTCTTC
>TRBJ1-1|TRBV28|.|.
CASSQPRPIGGNAEAFF
TGTGCCAGCAGCCAGCCCCGGCCCATCGGGGGGAATGCTGAAGCTTTCTTT
>TRBJ1-5|TRBV7-9|.|.
CASNNRDQPQHF
TGTGCCAGCAACAACAGGGATCAGCCCCAGCATTTT